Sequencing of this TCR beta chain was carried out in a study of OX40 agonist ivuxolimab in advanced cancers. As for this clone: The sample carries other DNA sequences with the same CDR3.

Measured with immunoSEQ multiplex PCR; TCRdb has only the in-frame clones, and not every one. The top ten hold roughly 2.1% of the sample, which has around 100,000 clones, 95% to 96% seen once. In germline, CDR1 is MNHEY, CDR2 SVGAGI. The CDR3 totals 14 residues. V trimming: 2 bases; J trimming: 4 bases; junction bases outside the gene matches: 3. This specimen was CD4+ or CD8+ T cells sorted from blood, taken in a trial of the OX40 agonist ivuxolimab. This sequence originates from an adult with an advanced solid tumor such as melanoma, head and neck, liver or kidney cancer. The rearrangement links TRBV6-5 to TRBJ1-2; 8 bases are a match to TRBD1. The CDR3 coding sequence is TGTGCCAGCAGTTACGGACAGGGTTTCTATGGCTACACCTTC. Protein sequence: CASSYGQGFYGYTF.